This T cell receptor beta chain was retrieved from a study of neurological immune-mediated disorders. There are many counts of this clonotype. The CDR3 runs 15 residues. Per germline, CDR1 LGHNA and CDR2 YNFKEQ. J lost 4 bases, V lost 1 base, and 6 bases had no gene match. A single record per CDR3 protein comes from TCRdb applying MiXCR to the 5' RACE reads. The data show around 61,000 distinct CDR3 sequences, over 4% seen once. The TCR sequence derives from a human donor with multiple sclerosis. The donor label of this sample is uncertain. Sample: PBMCs. The J gene is TRBJ2-7, the V gene TRBV4-2, with TRBD1 matching over 8 bases. CDR3 sequence reads: CASSQAGGNRYEQYF. CDR3 DNA: TGTGCCAGCAGCCAAGCAGGGGGCAACAGGTACGAGCAGTACTTC.